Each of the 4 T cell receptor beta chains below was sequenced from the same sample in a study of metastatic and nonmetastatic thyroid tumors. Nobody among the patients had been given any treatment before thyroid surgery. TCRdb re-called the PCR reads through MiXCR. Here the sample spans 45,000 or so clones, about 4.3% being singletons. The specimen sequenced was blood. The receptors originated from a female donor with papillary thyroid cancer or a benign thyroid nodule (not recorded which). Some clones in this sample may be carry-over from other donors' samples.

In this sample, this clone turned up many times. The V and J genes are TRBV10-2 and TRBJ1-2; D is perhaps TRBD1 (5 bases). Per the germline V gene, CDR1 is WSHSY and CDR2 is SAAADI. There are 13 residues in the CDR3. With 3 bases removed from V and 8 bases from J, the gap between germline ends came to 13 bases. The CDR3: CASSDPREFGYTF. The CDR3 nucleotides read TGCGCCAGCAGTGACCCCAGGGAGTTCGGCTACACCTTC.

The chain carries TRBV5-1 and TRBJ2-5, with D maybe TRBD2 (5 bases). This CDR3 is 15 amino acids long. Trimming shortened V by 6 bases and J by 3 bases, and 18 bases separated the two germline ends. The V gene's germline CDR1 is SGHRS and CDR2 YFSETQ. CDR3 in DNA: TGCGCCAGCAAACAACCACTAGGGATTGAAGAGACCCAGTACTTC. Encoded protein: CASKQPLGIEETQYF.

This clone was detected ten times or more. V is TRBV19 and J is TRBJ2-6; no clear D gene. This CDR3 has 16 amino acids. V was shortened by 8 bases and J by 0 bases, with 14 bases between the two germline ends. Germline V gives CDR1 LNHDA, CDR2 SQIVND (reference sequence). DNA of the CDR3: TGTGCCAGTTTTAAGCACGGTAGCTCTGGGGCCAACGTCCTGACTTTC. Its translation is CASFKHGSSGANVLTF.

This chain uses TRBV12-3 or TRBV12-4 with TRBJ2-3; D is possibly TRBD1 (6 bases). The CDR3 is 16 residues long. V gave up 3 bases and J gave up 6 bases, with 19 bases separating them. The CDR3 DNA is TGTGCCAGCAGTTTGGACAGCATAGCATTGGGGGATACGCAGTATTTT. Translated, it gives CASSLDSIALGDTQYF.